Each of the 29 T cell receptor beta chains below was sequenced from the same sample in a study of T cell responses to AZD1222 COVID-19 vaccine. This table comes from immunoSEQ multiplex PCR, and its TCRdb copy is limited to in-frame clones, with some not included. The table records 95,000 or so clones, more than 85% of them present only once. The sample was peripheral blood, taken 28 days after the second AZD1222 dose. All receptors come from an adult who received the AZD1222 COVID-19 vaccine.

The V call is TRBV10-3, the J call TRBJ2-7, with TRBD2 matching 11 bases. Germline V lookup: CDR1 ENHRY, CDR2 SYGVKD. With 6 bases clipped from V and 4 bases from J, the junction kept 5 bases outside the gene matches. The length of the CDR3 is 14 residues. The CDR3 here is CAISSGLAEYEQYF. In nucleotides, the CDR3 is TGTGCCATCAGCTCGGGACTAGCGGAGTACGAGCAGTACTTC.

This chain links TRBV5-1 with TRBJ2-1; D uncertain. Per the germline V gene, CDR1 is SGHRS and CDR2 is YFSETQ. Trimming stripped 1 base from V and 5 bases from J, with 13 bases between. The CDR3 is 15 amino acids. The DNA of the CDR3 is TGCGCCAGCAGCTTGAGGACCGGGCCTAACAATGAGCAGTTCTTC. This gives the protein CASSLRTGPNNEQFF.

The chain combines TRBV9 with TRBJ2-1, with D uncertain. The length of the CDR3 is 15 residues. Per germline, CDR1 SGDLS and CDR2 YYNGEE. Trimming took 0 bases from V and 2 from J, leaving 9 bases between them. CDR3 DNA: TGTGCCAGCAGCGTAGATTCCCAGGCCTACAATGAGCAGTTCTTC. It is translated as CASSVDSQAYNEQFF. Combining the CDR3 with reference TRBV9 and TRBJ2-1 gives the whole variable domain DSGVTQTPKHLITATGQRVTLRCSPRSGDLSVYWYQQSLDQGLQFLIQYYNGEERAKGNILERFSAQQFPDLHSELNLSSLELGDSALYFCASSVDSQAYNEQFFGPGTRLTVL.

V gene TRBV6-5 combines with J gene TRBJ1-2; D unclear. V gave up 0 bases and J gave up 4 bases, with 12 bases separating them. The length of the CDR3 is 15 residues. Germline V gene sequence: CDR1 MNHEY, CDR2 SVGAGI. The CDR3, as DNA: TGTGCCAGCAGTTACTCGATAGGGATCGGCTATGGCTACACCTTC. This gives the protein CASSYSIGIGYGYTF.

This chain connects TRBV18 to TRBJ1-1, with D maybe TRBD1 (5 bases). Looked up from germline, CDR1 is KGHSH and CDR2 is LQKENI. Trimming pared 1 base from V and 1 base from J, leaving 16 bases between. The CDR3 covers 17 residues. DNA for the CDR3: TGTGCCAGCTCACCACAGGGGCGGCATCCAGGGAACACTGAAGCTTTCTTT. It specifies CASSPQGRHPGNTEAFF.

The chain combines TRBV14 with TRBJ2-7; 7 bases are a match to TRBD2. CDR3 length equals 13 residues. V dropped 1 base and J dropped 9; count of bases not matched to a gene: 6. Germline assignment: CDR1 SGHDN and CDR2 FVKESK. CDR3 sequence: CASSQGAGDAQYF. In DNA, the CDR3 is TGTGCCAGCAGCCAAGGGGCGGGAGATGCGCAGTACTTC.

The chain is built from TRBV30 and TRBJ1-6, with a tentative D call TRBD1 (6 bases). CDR3 length: 14 amino acids. V dropped 2 bases and J dropped 10 bases, with 15 bases sitting between them. Germline-derived CDR1 and CDR2 are GTSNPN and SVGIG (reference sequence). CDR3: CAWSRAGEGSPLHF. CDR3 sequence (DNA): TGTGCCTGGAGTCGGGCAGGGGAAGGCTCACCCCTCCACTTT.

The chain has TRBV28 and TRBJ1-5; tentative D call: TRBD1 (5 bases). The CDR3 is made up of 16 amino acids. The germline V and J ends were trimmed by 2 bases and 2 bases, with 13 bases remaining between them. Germline CDR1 MDHEN, CDR2 SYDVKM. CDR3 sequence (DNA): TGTGCCAGCAGTTTACTGTCGGGGGATCGCAATCAGCCCCAGCATTTT. Protein: CASSLLSGDRNQPQHF.

The gene calls are TRBV28 and TRBJ1-1, with D maybe TRBD1 (5 bases). Germline values: CDR1 MDHEN, CDR2 SYDVKM. The CDR3 is 15 amino acids. Trimming cost V 6 bases and J 0 bases, with 14 bases left between them. The CDR3 spells CASRRGGSMNTEAFF. CDR3 coding DNA: TGTGCCAGCAGGCGGGGGGGGAGTATGAACACTGAAGCTTTCTTT.

V and J are TRBV2 and TRBJ1-1; weak D call: TRBD1 (6 bases). The CDR3 covers 16 residues. Between the trimmed V and J ends, which lost 6 bases and 1 base, there was a span of 18 bases. Germline V CDR1 and CDR2: SNHLY, FYNNEI. Here the CDR3 DNA reads TGTGCCAGCAGAACTGCGTGGGGGGCGAAGAACACTGAAGCTTTCTTT. Translating gives CASRTAWGAKNTEAFF.

This clone has just a few counts. This sequence joins TRBV27 and TRBJ1-3, with TRBD1 matching 8 bases. Germline values: CDR1 MNHEY, CDR2 SMNVEV (reference sequence). The V segment lost 4 bases and the J segment 4 bases; nucleotides outside the gene matches: 3. The CDR3 spans 14 residues. The CDR3 loop reads CASSSTGAGNTIYF. In DNA, the CDR3 is TGTGCCAGCAGTTCGACAGGGGCGGGAAACACCATATATTTT.

This chain joins TRBV6-5 and TRBJ2-4; D is ambiguous. V lost 8 bases and J 5 bases, leaving 7 bases between the germline ends. There are 11 residues in the CDR3. CDR1 is MNHEY, CDR2 SVGAGI, per germline. The CDR3 DNA reads as TGTGCCAGCGCAGACCAAAACATTCAGTACTTC. As protein: CASADQNIQYF.

The chain joins TRBV2 to TRBJ1-1; weak D call: TRBD1 (5 bases). Germline V gene lookup returns CDR1 SNHLY and CDR2 FYNNEI. V was cut by 3 bases and J by 3 bases, with 11 bases left in between. The CDR3 has 14 residues. The CDR3: CASSEGGGYTEAFF. In DNA, the CDR3 is TGTGCCAGCAGTGAGGGGGGTGGGTACACTGAAGCTTTCTTT. Using reference TRBV2 and TRBJ1-1 for the parts outside the CDR3, the full variable domain is EPEVTQTPSHQVTQMGQEVILRCVPISNHLYFYWYRQILGQKVEFLVSFYNNEISEKSEIFDDQFSVERPDGSNFTLKIRSTKLEDSAMYFCASSEGGGYTEAFFGQGTRLTVV.

The CDR3 region has the DNA TGTGCCAGCAGCCACGATCAGGGCAGCTATAGCAATCAGCCCCAGCATTTT. It is translated as CASSHDQGSYSNQPQHF. The J gene is TRBJ1-5, the V gene TRBV28, with D maybe TRBD1 (5 bases). CDR1 MDHEN and CDR2 SYDVKM come from the germline V gene. Trimming removed 6 bases at V and 0 bases at J, with 18 bases between. The CDR3 has 17 residues.

The V call is TRBV12-3 or TRBV12-4, the J call TRBJ1-6; no clear D gene. The V end lost 0 bases, the J end lost 6 bases, and 3 bases lay between the germline ends. The CDR3 sequence is 13 residues long. The CDR3 region has the DNA TGTGCCAGCAGTTTAGCCCTTAATTCACCCCTCCACTTT. Protein sequence: CASSLALNSPLHF.

In nucleotides, the CDR3 is TGCGCCAGCAGCCAGGACTTATGGGATTACAATGAGCAGTTCTTC. It translates to CASSQDLWDYNEQFF. This chain connects TRBV4-3 to TRBJ2-1; D possibly corresponds to TRBD2 (5 bases). From germline, CDR1 is LGHNA and CDR2 YSLEER. CDR3 length: 15 residues. V was cut by 3 bases and J by 4 bases, with 13 bases left in between.

The V gene is TRBV29-1, the J gene TRBJ1-1, with D uncertain. With 7 bases removed from V and 0 bases from J, the gap between germline ends came to 9 bases. CDR3 size: 12 residues. In germline, CDR1 is SQVTM, CDR2 ANQGSEA. The CDR3 region is CSALVVNTEAFF. The CDR3 coding sequence is TGCAGCGCCCTCGTAGTGAACACTGAAGCTTTCTTT.

The chain uses TRBV5-4 and TRBJ2-2; D not certain. The CDR3 contains 15 residues. Trimming removed 4 bases at V and 7 bases at J, with 17 bases between. Germline V CDR1 and CDR2: SGHNT, YYREEE (reference sequence). In nucleotides, the CDR3 is TGTGCCAGCAGCCTCGTGGGCCAGTTTGGCGGGGAGCTGTTTTTT. Residues: CASSLVGQFGGELFF.

This clone was counted a few times. This chain links TRBV7-9 with TRBJ1-2, with D maybe TRBD1 (5 bases). V was shortened by 2 bases and J by 12 bases, with 19 bases between the two germline ends. This CDR3 comprises 14 residues. Looked up from germline, CDR1 is SEHNR and CDR2 is FQNEAQ (reference sequence). The CDR3, as DNA: TGTGCCAGCAGCTTACCTGGGACCCCTAGGGACCACACCTTC. It translates to CASSLPGTPRDHTF.

V usage is TRBV19 and J usage is TRBJ2-2, with a weak D call TRBD1 (6 bases). This CDR3 spans 14 amino acids. Trimming stripped 4 bases from V and 2 bases from J, with 8 bases between. CDR1 and CDR2 from the germline V gene are LNHDA and SQIVND (reference sequence). The chain's CDR3 is CASSRDINTGELFF. The CDR3 coding sequence is TGTGCCAGTAGTAGGGACATCAACACCGGGGAGCTGTTTTTT.

The J gene is TRBJ2-7, the V gene TRBV10-3; D may be TRBD2 (7 bases). Trimming shortened V by 4 bases and J by 3 bases, and 13 bases separated the two germline ends. Looked up from germline, CDR1 is ENHRY and CDR2 is SYGVKD. The CDR3 has 14 residues. The CDR3 loop is CAISGTGGLYEQYF. In DNA, the CDR3 is TGTGCCATCAGTGGGACCGGGGGGCTCTACGAGCAGTACTTC.

The chain has TRBV7-3 and TRBJ2-1; unclear D gene. Per the germline V gene, CDR1 is SGHTA and CDR2 is FQGTGA. The CDR3 covers 13 residues. V shed 1 base and J shed 7 bases, with 8 bases lying between them. The CDR3 nucleotides read TGTGCCAGCAGCTTAATTCTGGGGAATGAGCAGTTCTTC. It specifies CASSLILGNEQFF.

The chain recombines TRBV7-2 with TRBJ2-1; D may be TRBD2 (6 bases). V lost 2 bases, J lost 10 bases, and 15 bases lay in between. This CDR3 contains 14 residues. CDR1 and CDR2 from the germline V gene are SGHTA and FQGNSA. CDR3 DNA: TGTGCCAGCAGCTTACAGCTCCTCCGGGGGGAGCAGTTCTTC. Amino acids: CASSLQLLRGEQFF.

The chain joins TRBV28 to TRBJ2-5; 11 bases fit TRBD1. CDR1 is MDHEN and CDR2 is SYDVKM in the germline V gene. V shed 6 bases and J 6 bases; nucleotides not matched to a gene: 9. The CDR3 length is 15 residues. CDR3 residues: CASSRRTGGEKTQYF. The CDR3 region has the DNA TGTGCCAGCAGCCGACGGACAGGGGGCGAGAAGACCCAGTACTTC.

V is TRBV7-3 and J is TRBJ2-5, with D perhaps TRBD1 or TRBD2 (5 bases each). With 5 bases removed from V and 1 base from J, the gap between germline ends came to 14 bases. Looked up from germline, CDR1 is SGHTA and CDR2 is FQGTGA. The CDR3 length is 15 residues. CDR3 sequence: CASSPGTAIQETQYF. The CDR3 nucleotides read TGTGCCAGCAGCCCCGGGACGGCTATCCAAGAGACCCAGTACTTC.

Details on this clone: This specimen includes other DNA sequences encoding the same CDR3. The V call is TRBV5-1, the J call TRBJ2-2; the D is unclear. Trimming stripped 0 bases from V and 4 bases from J, with 10 bases between. The length of the CDR3 is 15 residues. The V gene's germline CDR1 is SGHRS and CDR2 YFSETQ. The CDR3 protein is CASSLGSGSTGELFF. The CDR3 DNA reads as TGCGCCAGCAGCTTGGGGTCAGGCTCCACCGGGGAGCTGTTTTTT.

The chain has TRBV5-1 and TRBJ2-1, with D tentatively TRBD2 (5 bases). V gave up 6 bases and J gave up 10 bases, with 11 bases separating them. This CDR3 has 11 residues. Per germline, CDR1 SGHRS and CDR2 YFSETQ. The CDR3 bases are TGCGCCAGCAAGGACTCAATGGAGCAGTTCTTC. It codes for CASKDSMEQFF. The whole variable domain, filled in from reference TRBV5-1 and TRBJ2-1, reads KAGVTQTPRYLIKTRGQQVTLSCSPISGHRSVSWYQQTPGQGLQFLFEYFSETQRNKGNFPGRFSGRQFSNSRSEMNVSTLELGDSALYLCASKDSMEQFFGPGTRLTVL.

The chain links TRBV2 to TRBJ1-1; D ambiguous. From germline, CDR1 is SNHLY and CDR2 FYNNEI. CDR3 length: 11 amino acids. V gave up 4 bases and J gave up 7 bases, with 7 bases separating them. The DNA of the CDR3 is TGTGCCAGCAGTGTGAGGATTGAAGCTTTCTTT. It yields the protein CASSVRIEAFF.

V usage is TRBV5-6 and J usage is TRBJ2-1; 9 bases match TRBD1. Germline CDR1 SGHDT, CDR2 YYEEEE. The CDR3 is made up of 19 amino acids. The V gene end was trimmed by 4 bases and the J gene end by 4 bases; junction bases not matched to a gene: 18. In DNA, the CDR3 is TGTGCCAGCAGCCTTGGGTTGGACAGGGGCCGGTTAATTTACAATGAGCAGTTCTTC. Protein sequence: CASSLGLDRGRLIYNEQFF. Looking up the rest from reference TRBV5-6 and TRBJ2-1 gives the full variable domain: DAGVTQSPTHLIKTRGQQVTLRCSPKSGHDTVSWYQQALGQGPQFIFQYYEEEERQRGNFPDRFSGHQFPNYSSELNVNALLLGDSALYLCASSLGLDRGRLIYNEQFFGPGTRLTVL.